Listed below are T cell receptor beta chains from one sample, sequenced in a study of T cell responses to AZD1222 COVID-19 vaccine. Measured with immunoSEQ multiplex PCR; TCRdb has only the in-frame clones, and not every one. The sample lists over 120,000 clones; roughly 94% were seen once. The material was peripheral blood, obtained on day 0 of AZD1222 vaccination. The source is an adult in good health. Each CDR3 is given with its conserved first and last residue. Fields, in order: J gene, V gene, CDR3 protein.

j_gene: TRBJ2-3; v_gene: TRBV5-4; CDR3aa: CASSTTSGPTDTQYF
j_gene: TRBJ2-7; v_gene: TRBV5-1; CDR3aa: CASSGLALSSYEQYF
j_gene: TRBJ2-6; v_gene: TRBV7-2; CDR3aa: CASSPTPGANVLTF
j_gene: TRBJ1-2; v_gene: TRBV14; CDR3aa: CASSPAPGRIYGYTF
j_gene: TRBJ2-7; v_gene: TRBV7-2; CDR3aa: CASSLSVEDEQYF
j_gene: TRBJ1-1; v_gene: TRBV6-2/TRBV6-3; CDR3aa: CASRPTGMNTEAFF
j_gene: TRBJ1-2; v_gene: TRBV20-1; CDR3aa: CSANSYGYTF
j_gene: TRBJ1-6; v_gene: TRBV7-3; CDR3aa: CASSFLGQWSPLHF
j_gene: TRBJ2-1; v_gene: TRBV5-1; CDR3aa: CASSPQPGQSNEQFF
j_gene: TRBJ1-1; v_gene: TRBV21-1; CDR3aa: CASSKSQGAVGTEAFF
j_gene: TRBJ2-7; v_gene: TRBV5-5; CDR3aa: CASSGRLAGSYEQYF
j_gene: TRBJ2-7; v_gene: TRBV19; CDR3aa: CASRGTGTYEQYF
j_gene: TRBJ1-4; v_gene: TRBV3-1/TRBV3-2; CDR3aa: CASSPYGDGNEKLFF
j_gene: TRBJ1-5; v_gene: TRBV29-1; CDR3aa: CSVAGSNQPQHF
j_gene: TRBJ2-1; v_gene: TRBV7-2; CDR3aa: CASSLERPSAYEQFF
j_gene: TRBJ2-7; v_gene: TRBV28; CDR3aa: CASSFSPVTVYEQYF
j_gene: TRBJ2-1; v_gene: TRBV4-3; CDR3aa: CASSRLRRASGGGNEQFF
j_gene: TRBJ2-1; v_gene: TRBV7-2; CDR3aa: CASSEVIRGGGYNEQFF
j_gene: TRBJ2-2; v_gene: TRBV2; CDR3aa: CASSQRAGFTGELFF
j_gene: TRBJ2-1; v_gene: TRBV6-2/TRBV6-3; CDR3aa: CASSYSGPGRTEVGNEQFF
j_gene: TRBJ1-6; v_gene: TRBV6-2/TRBV6-3; CDR3aa: CASSYLTGGNSPLHF
j_gene: TRBJ2-3; v_gene: TRBV20-1; CDR3aa: CSALVADTQYF
j_gene: TRBJ2-7; v_gene: TRBV5-4; CDR3aa: CASSDGTVYEQYF
j_gene: TRBJ1-2; v_gene: TRBV6-1; CDR3aa: CASSGMPALGGVDGYTF
j_gene: TRBJ2-3; v_gene: TRBV5-1; CDR3aa: CASSLGQGGPDTQYF
j_gene: TRBJ1-6; v_gene: TRBV3-1/TRBV3-2; CDR3aa: CASTPGQGFSPLHF
j_gene: TRBJ1-1; v_gene: TRBV7-9; CDR3aa: CASSHPRQGKTEAFF
j_gene: TRBJ2-1; v_gene: TRBV3-1/TRBV3-2; CDR3aa: CASSQDPLAGGSYNEQFF
j_gene: TRBJ1-3; v_gene: TRBV12-3/TRBV12-4; CDR3aa: CASSFPLTNTIYF
j_gene: TRBJ1-2; v_gene: TRBV7-3; CDR3aa: CASSLVFPAIKRDYGYTF
j_gene: TRBJ1-1; v_gene: TRBV19; CDR3aa: CASSRRFQGLMNTEAFF
j_gene: TRBJ2-7; v_gene: TRBV12-3/TRBV12-4; CDR3aa: CASSFGREYEQYF
j_gene: TRBJ2-5; v_gene: TRBV7-2; CDR3aa: CASSPPGNQETQYF